This TCR beta chain was observed in a study of shared clonotypes between healthy human individuals. Study findings and constraints: Tissues were not sampled, only blood, and their repertoires likely differ. Limited genetic and exposure-history diversity came from having few donors.

The CDR3 spans 13 residues. V shed 0 bases and J shed 6 bases, with 9 bases lying between them. Germline values: CDR1 LNHNV, CDR2 YYDKDF (reference sequence). Each subset's genomic DNA was split evenly across several immunoSEQ plates. Using immunoSEQ multiplex PCR, the repertoire was profiled, and TCRdb retains in-frame clones only, with some absent. The table lists about 490,000 clones, approximately 82% of them singletons, with about 11% in the top ten. When samples were unsorted, about 90 million PBMCs were used for genomic DNA. Points on this clone: Antigen unknown.

The sequenced sample was PBMCs. This receptor was obtained from a middle-aged woman in good health. Some clones in this sample may be carry-over from other donors' samples. The gene calls are TRBV15 and TRBJ2-7, with D hard to call. For the CDR3, the DNA is TGTGCCACCAGCAGAGATCTACCTTCCGAGCAGTACTTC. It yields the protein CATSRDLPSEQYF.